The sequence of this T cell receptor (beta chain) was determined in a study of T cells in Graves' hyperthyroidism and ophthalmopathy. Concerning this clonotype itself: Its specificity is unknown.

Study findings and constraints: Ophthalmopathy was predicted by the model a median of approximately 6 months ahead of onset. A model built on 13 V-J features separated ophthalmopathy from stable hyperthyroidism.

CDR1 is MDHEN, CDR2 SYDVKM, per germline. This CDR3 has 14 residues. V lost 6 bases to trimming and J lost 5 bases; unmatched junction nucleotides: 8. Amplification of TCR beta CDR3 regions was performed using RNA transcripts as template. TCR CDR3 underwent first-round RT-PCR with the HTBI primer set. TCRdb recomputed calls from the multiplex PCR reads with MiXCR, one row per CDR3 protein. The sample has a few hundred thousand distinct CDR3 sequences, roughly 18% seen once. V is TRBV28 and J is TRBJ2-5; 8 nucleotides match TRBD2. The source material was blood. The source of this sequence is a woman in her forties or fifties with Graves' hyperthyroidism. As DNA, the CDR3 is TGTGCCAGCAGCATAACCGGGAGGGGGGAGACCCAGTACTTC. Protein sequence: CASSITGRGETQYF.